Below, 3 T cell receptor beta chains from the same sample are listed, as sequenced in a study of blood T cells in healthy people across ages. Through a sample-barcoded 5' primer and a J-beta primer mix, a second PCR was run for roughly 6 to 12 cycles. Using its own MiXCR run on the 5' RACE reads, TCRdb lists one record per CDR3 protein. Seen here are about 1.4 million distinct CDR3 sequences, roughly 59% observed once, and the top ten hold about 6.3%. What was sequenced was blood. These receptors all stem from a young man in good health.

The rearrangement links TRBV28 to TRBJ1-5; D is uncertain. The germline gives CDR1 MDHEN, CDR2 SYDVKM. The CDR3 consists of 15 residues. Deletions cut 5 bases from V and 0 bases from J, with 11 bases between. The CDR3 bases are TGTGCCAGCAGTCCGCAGTGGGATAGCAATCAGCCCCAGCATTTT. Translated: CASSPQWDSNQPQHF.

As to this clonotype: A read error may account for a junction end that differs from germline. The chain is built from TRBV7-7 and TRBJ2-1; no firm D call. CDR1 SSHAT and CDR2 FNYEAQ come from the germline V gene (reference sequence). CDR3 length equals 12 residues. The CDR3 bases are TGTGCTAGCAGCCACCCCGAGGATGGGCAGTTCTTC. It yields the protein CASSHPEDGQFF.

The gene calls are TRBV4-1 and TRBJ1-4; TRBD1 might be the D (5 bases). CDR1 MGHRA and CDR2 YSYEKL come from the germline V gene. The CDR3 runs 14 residues. V was cut by 4 bases and J by 4 bases, with 10 bases left in between. CDR3 residues: CASSRGAGNEKLFF. CDR3 sequence (DNA): TGCGCCAGCAGCCGAGGGGCGGGTAATGAAAAACTGTTTTTT.